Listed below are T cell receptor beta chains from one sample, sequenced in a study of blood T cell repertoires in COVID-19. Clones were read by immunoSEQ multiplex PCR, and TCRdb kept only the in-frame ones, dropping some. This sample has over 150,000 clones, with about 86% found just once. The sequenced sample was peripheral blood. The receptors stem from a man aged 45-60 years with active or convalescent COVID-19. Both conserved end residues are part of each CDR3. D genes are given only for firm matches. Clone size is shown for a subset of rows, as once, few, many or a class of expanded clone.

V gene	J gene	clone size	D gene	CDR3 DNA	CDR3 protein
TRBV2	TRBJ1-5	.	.	TGTGCCAGCAGTGGGGAGGGGGTGAAAACTCTAGGCAATCAGCCCCAGCATTTT	CASSGEGVKTLGNQPQHF
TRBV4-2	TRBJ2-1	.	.	TGTGCCAGCAGCCAAGACGACATCCGCTTATACGGTGAGCAGTTCTTC	CASSQDDIRLYGEQFF
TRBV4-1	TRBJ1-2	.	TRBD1	TGCGCCAGCAGCCATCCGGGACAGCAGAATGGCTACACCTTC	CASSHPGQQNGYTF
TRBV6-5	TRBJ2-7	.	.	TGTGCCAGCAGTTACGGCTCAGGGATGGGGGAGCAGTACTTC	CASSYGSGMGEQYF
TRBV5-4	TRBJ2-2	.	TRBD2	TGTGCCAGCAGCCGGGACGGGGGGACGAACACCGGGGAGCTGTTTTTT	CASSRDGGTNTGELFF
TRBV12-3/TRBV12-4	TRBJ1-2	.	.	TGTGCCAGCACCCCGCGGGAGCGTGGGGGCTACACCTTC	CASTPRERGGYTF
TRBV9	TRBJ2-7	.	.	TGTGCCAGCAGCGTAGCAGCGAGTCTTGCCTACGAGCAGTACTTC	CASSVAASLAYEQYF
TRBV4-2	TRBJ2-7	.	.	TGTGCCAGCAGCCAAGATATCGCGTCCGAGCAGTACTTC	CASSQDIASEQYF
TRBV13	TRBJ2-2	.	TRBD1	TGTGCCAGCAGCCCCGGACAGGGACCGGTGTTTTTT	CASSPGQGPVFF
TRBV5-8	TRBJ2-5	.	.	TGTGCCAGCACAGGCGATGGTGAGACCCAGTACTTC	CASTGDGETQYF
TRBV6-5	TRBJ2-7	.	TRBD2	TGTGCCAGTACCCGACTAGCGGGGAGCTACGAGCAGTACTTC	CASTRLAGSYEQYF
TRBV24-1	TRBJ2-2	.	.	TGTGCCACCAGTTCATCTAGCCCGAACACCGGGGAGCTGTTTTTT	CATSSSSPNTGELFF
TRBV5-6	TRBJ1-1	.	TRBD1	TGTGCCAGCCAACAGGGGGGCCCGCGGGTCACTGAAGCTTTCTTT	CASQQGGPRVTEAFF
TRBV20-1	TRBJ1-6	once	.	TGCAGTGCTAGTGATTCGCGGGATAATTCACCCCTCCACTTT	CSASDSRDNSPLHF
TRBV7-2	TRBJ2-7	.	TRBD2	TGTGCCAGCAGCTCGACTAGCGGGACTTTGGGGGAGCAGTACTTC	CASSSTSGTLGEQYF
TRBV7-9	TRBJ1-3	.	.	TGTGCCAGCAGCTTAGTCAGGGTTCGCTCTGGAAACACCATATATTTT	CASSLVRVRSGNTIYF
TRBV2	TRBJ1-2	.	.	TGTGCCAGCAGTGGGCAACAGGGTCGTGAGGGCTACACCTTC	CASSGQQGREGYTF
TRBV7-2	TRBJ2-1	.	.	TGTGCCAGCAGCCCGACAACCTCTCCATTCAATGAGCAGTTCTTC	CASSPTTSPFNEQFF
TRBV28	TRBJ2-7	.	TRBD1	TGTGCCAGCTTGGGCAAGACAGGGTTTTGGGAGCAGTACTTC	CASLGKTGFWEQYF
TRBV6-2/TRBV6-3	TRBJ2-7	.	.	TGTGCCAGCAGTCTAGACCCCCGTCAGCAGTACTTC	CASSLDPRQQYF
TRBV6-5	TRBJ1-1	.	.	TGTGCCAGCAGACCACCGGGAGATAACACTGAAGCTTTCTTT	CASRPPGDNTEAFF
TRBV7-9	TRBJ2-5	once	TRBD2	TGTGCCAGCAGCCCAGACCTAGCGGGGGTTGAGACCCAGTACTTC	CASSPDLAGVETQYF